The 5 T cell receptor beta chains reported below all come from one sample, sequenced in a study of cytomegalovirus exposure and HLA in healthy donors. PCR primers comprised 60 Vbeta and 13 Jbeta primers. Clones were sequenced by immunoSEQ multiplex PCR, and TCRdb holds only the in-frame ones, with some missing. The repertoire consists of some 120,000 clones, with roughly 74% occurring once and the leading ten covering 3.5% to 5%. Sequenced sample: PBMCs. These receptor sequences come from a woman aged 45-60 years in good health and CMV-seropositive.

The V gene is TRBV4-2, the J gene TRBJ2-3; 8 nucleotides match TRBD2. V was clipped by 0 bases and J by 1 base; unmatched bases: 9. The CDR3 extends over 18 amino acids. Germline values: CDR1 LGHNA, CDR2 YNFKEQ. CDR3 sequence reads: CASSQDRRPRGGTDTQYF. The CDR3 DNA is TGTGCCAGCAGCCAAGATCGGCGGCCGCGGGGGGGCACAGATACGCAGTATTTT.

This chain links TRBV11-3 with TRBJ2-1; TRBD2 agrees at 9 bases. This CDR3 spans 15 amino acids. V trimming: 5 bases; J trimming: 6 bases; junction bases outside the gene matches: 8. Germline lookup yields CDR1 SGHNT and CDR2 YENEEA. The CDR3 DNA follows: TGTGCCAGCAGCCCCGGACTAGCGATTATCAATGAGCAGTTCTTC. It codes for CASSPGLAIINEQFF.

The chain is built from TRBV11-2 and TRBJ1-3, with 8 positions matching TRBD1. J gave up 0 bases and V 5 bases, and 6 bases lay outside the gene matches. Germline V gives CDR1 SGHAT, CDR2 FQNNGV. The CDR3 runs 16 residues. The CDR3 DNA sequence: TGTGCCAGCAGCACCTGGACAGGGAGCTCTGGAAACACCATATATTTT. Its translation: CASSTWTGSSGNTIYF.

This clone was recorded once. CDR3 nucleotides: TGCGCCAGCAGCCAACTAGGACTGGGGGGGTATGAGCAGTTCTTC. Amino acid sequence: CASSQLGLGGYEQFF. This chain links TRBV4-3 with TRBJ2-1; the match to TRBD2 covers 7 bases. The ends lost 2 bases at V and 8 bases at J; junction bases unmatched: 9. The CDR3 consists of 15 residues. Germline CDR1 LGHNA, CDR2 YSLEER.

The chain carries TRBV27 and TRBJ1-5; TRBD1 is a possible D gene (5 bases). Looked up from germline, CDR1 is MNHEY and CDR2 is SMNVEV (reference sequence). CDR3 size: 15 residues. Trimming took 4 bases from V and 1 from J, leaving 11 bases between them. Here the CDR3 reads CASSYQGRSNQPQHF. CDR3 in DNA: TGTGCCAGCAGTTATCAGGGAAGAAGCAATCAGCCCCAGCATTTT.